A selection of T cell receptor beta chains follows, all from one sample in a study of blood T cell repertoires in COVID-19. The method was immunoSEQ multiplex PCR; TCRdb's version includes in-frame clones alone and lacks a portion of them. The sample lists about 170,000 clones, 83% seen once, with about 2% in the top ten. The material sequenced was peripheral blood. The source is a woman at least 80 years old with acute or convalescent COVID-19. Each CDR3 is given with its conserved first and last residue. Each record gives: J gene, D gene, V gene, clone size, CDR3 DNA, CDR3 protein. D genes are given only for firm matches. Size is omitted from some rows. Given values are once, few, many or a class for expanded clones.

TRBJ1-1	-	TRBV2	-	TGTGCCAGTGCAGGGGACGGATACACTGAAGCTTTCTTT	CASAGDGYTEAFF
TRBJ1-1	TRBD1	TRBV2	-	TGTGCCAGCAGCCGGGACAGGGGAGTTATGAACACTGAAGCTTTCTTT	CASSRDRGVMNTEAFF
TRBJ1-5	TRBD1	TRBV28	-	TGTGCCACCAAGGGACAGGGACTAAGTCAGCCCCAGCATTTT	CATKGQGLSQPQHF
TRBJ2-1	-	TRBV11-2	-	TGTGCCAGCAGCGAAAGCGGATATACCTACAATGAGCAGTTCTTC	CASSESGYTYNEQFF
TRBJ1-4	TRBD1	TRBV7-2	-	TGTGCCAGCAGCTTACAGGCTCAGGGGGCTCCTATTGAAAAACTGTTTTTT	CASSLQAQGAPIEKLFF
TRBJ2-7	-	TRBV10-3	-	TGTGCCATCAGCGCGTTACGCTACGAGCAGTACTTC	CAISALRYEQYF
TRBJ1-3	TRBD1	TRBV5-5	-	TGTGCCAGCAGCAGGGACAGGGAGGCTGGAAACACCATATATTTT	CASSRDREAGNTIYF
TRBJ2-7	-	TRBV29-1	-	TGCAGCGTGTTACAGGTGACGAGAACCTACGAGCAGTACTTC	CSVLQVTRTYEQYF
TRBJ2-6	TRBD2	TRBV3-1/TRBV3-2	-	TGTGCCAGCAGCCTAGGCGATAGTAGCGGGGGGGCCTCTTCTGGGGCCAACGTCCTGACTTTC	CASSLGDSSGGASSGANVLTF
TRBJ1-2	TRBD1	TRBV7-2	-	TGTGCCAGCAGCTCCAGGACAGGGAATGGCTACACCTTC	CASSSRTGNGYTF
TRBJ2-1	TRBD2	TRBV11-2	-	TGTGCCAGCAGCTCCCTAGCGGGAGTAAGTTACAATGAGCAGTTCTTC	CASSSLAGVSYNEQFF
TRBJ2-1	-	TRBV6-4	-	TGTGCCAGCAGCCGGGAGCAGGGTAGGGATGAGCAGTTCTTC	CASSREQGRDEQFF
TRBJ1-1	-	TRBV9	-	TGTGCCAGCAGCGTATCCCCTGGAGGCACAGAAGCTTTCTTT	CASSVSPGGTEAFF
TRBJ1-5	-	TRBV28	few	TGTGCCAGCATACTACGGCCCAATCAGCCCCAGCATTTT	CASILRPNQPQHF
TRBJ2-3	TRBD2	TRBV2	few	TGTGCCAGCAGGTCTTGGACTAGCGGGGCAAAAGATACGCAGTATTTT	CASRSWTSGAKDTQYF
TRBJ2-4	TRBD2	TRBV15	-	TGTGCCACCAGCAGAGATAGACTAGCGGGGGGAGCCAAAAACATTCAGTACTTC	CATSRDRLAGGAKNIQYF
TRBJ1-5	TRBD1	TRBV6-2/TRBV6-3	few	TGTGCCAGCAGTTACTCGAGACAGGGCAGCAATCAGCCCCAGCATTTT	CASSYSRQGSNQPQHF
TRBJ1-6	-	TRBV30	-	TGTGCCTGGAATCAGCGGGATTCACCCCTCCACTTT	CAWNQRDSPLHF
TRBJ2-7	-	TRBV6-6	many	TGTGCCAGCACCTCAGGGGTTCGGGAGCAGTACTTC	CASTSGVREQYF
TRBJ2-7	TRBD1	TRBV10-2	-	TGCGCCAGCAGGGAGGACAGGGTCGACGAGCAGTACTTC	CASREDRVDEQYF
TRBJ1-5	-	TRBV6-6	many	TGTGCCAGCAGTCGATTCACAGGGTCAACTAGCAATCAGCCCCAGCATTTT	CASSRFTGSTSNQPQHF
TRBJ2-2	-	TRBV5-1	-	TGCGCCAGCAGCTTTGGGGGAGGAGACACCGGGGAGCTGTTTTTT	CASSFGGGDTGELFF
TRBJ2-7	TRBD1	TRBV7-2	-	TGTGCCAGCAGCTTAGCGGGGACAGCTTCCTACGAGCAGTACTTC	CASSLAGTASYEQYF
TRBJ1-5	-	TRBV28	-	TGTGCCAGCAGACAGTCGGCGGGTCAGCCCCAGCATTTT	CASRQSAGQPQHF
TRBJ2-3	-	TRBV24-1	-	TGTGCCACCAGTGATTTGCCGCGGCCAGATACGCAGTATTTT	CATSDLPRPDTQYF
TRBJ1-2	TRBD1	TRBV29-1	-	TGCAGCGTTGCAAATCCGGGACAGGGTGATGGCTACACCTTC	CSVANPGQGDGYTF
TRBJ2-7	TRBD1	TRBV10-3	-	TGTGCCATCAGTGATTCCACCGGGACAGCGAACGAGCAGTACTTC	CAISDSTGTANEQYF
TRBJ1-4	-	TRBV2	-	TGTGCCAGCAGTGCCCAGGGGTCCCCTAATGAAAAACTGTTTTTT	CASSAQGSPNEKLFF
TRBJ1-1	-	TRBV5-1	-	TGCGCCAGCAGCTTGTTGATGCGGGGACGGACGAACACTGAAGCTTTCTTT	CASSLLMRGRTNTEAFF
TRBJ2-2	-	TRBV5-1	-	TGCGCCAGCGGGGGCAGGGGTGTCCCCGGGGAGCTGTTTTTT	CASGGRGVPGELFF
TRBJ1-3	TRBD1	TRBV7-2	-	TGTGCCAGCAGCTTAAGACAGGGTTACGGAAACACCATATATTTT	CASSLRQGYGNTIYF
TRBJ1-2	-	TRBV6-5	-	TGTGCCAGCAGTTACGGACGGGACACTAACTATGGCTACACCTTC	CASSYGRDTNYGYTF
TRBJ2-5	TRBD2	TRBV10-3	-	TGTGCCATCAGAACGGGACTAGCGGGGTGGGAGACCCAGTACTTC	CAIRTGLAGWETQYF
TRBJ2-7	-	TRBV9	once	TGTGCCAGCAGCGTAGGGCCAGGGGAATCCTACGAGCAGTACTTC	CASSVGPGESYEQYF
TRBJ1-2	TRBD1	TRBV5-5	many	TGTGCCAGCAGCTTGGCGGACAGGGGGCGGCTGGGTTATGGCTACACCTTC	CASSLADRGRLGYGYTF
TRBJ2-6	-	TRBV6-5	-	TGTGCCAGCAGTTATCATACTAGCTCTGGGGCCAACGTCCTGACTTTC	CASSYHTSSGANVLTF
TRBJ2-2	TRBD2	TRBV5-1	once	TGCGCCAGCAGCTTGGCCATGGCGGGAGGGAACACCGGGGAGCTGTTTTTT	CASSLAMAGGNTGELFF
TRBJ2-1	-	TRBV19	-	TGTGCCAGTAACCAGGGCCCCTACAATGAGCAGTTCTTC	CASNQGPYNEQFF
TRBJ1-1	-	TRBV5-1	-	TGCGCCAGCAGCTTGGTTCAGGGTAGGAAAACTGAAGCTTTCTTT	CASSLVQGRKTEAFF
TRBJ1-1	-	TRBV28	-	TGTGCTCTCGAGGGAGGCACTGAAGCTTTCTTT	CALEGGTEAFF
TRBJ2-1	TRBD2	TRBV12-3/TRBV12-4	-	TGTGCCAGCCAGCGGGACTACAATGAGCAGTTCTTC	CASQRDYNEQFF
TRBJ1-2	-	TRBV6-5	-	TGTGCCAGCTCCCGACCATCCCGGGGATATGGCTACACCTTC	CASSRPSRGYGYTF
TRBJ2-5	-	TRBV7-6	-	TGTGCCAGCAGCTTAGTCGGGGTACAAGAGACCCAGTACTTC	CASSLVGVQETQYF
TRBJ2-3	TRBD2	TRBV19	-	TGTGCCAGTCGCCGGGGGGGCGATACGCAGTATTTT	CASRRGGDTQYF
TRBJ2-7	-	TRBV3-1/TRBV3-2	-	TGTGCCAGCAGCCTACGGACAGACTACGAGCAGTACTTC	CASSLRTDYEQYF
TRBJ1-1	-	TRBV5-4	-	TGTGCCAGCAAAATACAGGGCATGAACACTGAAGCTTTCTTT	CASKIQGMNTEAFF
TRBJ1-1	-	TRBV12-5	-	TGTGCTAGTGGTTTGGATGTGATTAGCACGAACACTGAAGCTTTCTTT	CASGLDVISTNTEAFF
TRBJ2-1	-	TRBV3-1/TRBV3-2	many	TGTGCCAGCAGCCTCGTCTTTAGCGGACACACTGAGCAGTTCTTC	CASSLVFSGHTEQFF
TRBJ2-7	TRBD1	TRBV9	-	TGTGCCAGCAGCGTAGGGGCAGGGGGTACCTACGAGCAGTACTTC	CASSVGAGGTYEQYF
TRBJ1-1	-	TRBV7-2	-	TGTGCCAGCAGCTTAGACAGGGATGAAGCTTTCTTT	CASSLDRDEAFF
TRBJ1-5	TRBD1	TRBV6-5	-	TGTGCCACCCAGACAGGGTACAATCAGCCCCAGCATTTT	CATQTGYNQPQHF
TRBJ1-2	-	TRBV6-1	-	TGTGCCAGCAGTGAAAAAACGTCCAGGGTTGGCTACACCTTC	CASSEKTSRVGYTF
TRBJ2-7	TRBD1	TRBV18	once	TGTGCCAGCTCACCAGGGCGGACAGGGGTACACGAGCAGTACTTC	CASSPGRTGVHEQYF